This TCR beta chain was identified in a study of blood T cell repertoires in COVID-19. Turning to the study itself: Donors in the United States, Italy and Spain gave samples during acute or convalescent COVID-19. The cDNA or gDNA used as material had been derived from T cells, B-cell-depleted T cells, or PBMCs.

Study processing details: How many nucleated cells were present was estimated from reference gene primer amplification. Some clones are missing from TCRdb's copy, which holds only in-frame ones; the method was immunoSEQ multiplex PCR. V and J calls and clone size are as listed in that table; D and trimming were resolved from the DNA. The repertoire includes about 250,000 clones, roughly 83% of them detected once, and over 7.5% sits in the top ten. The V and J ends lost 1 base and 10 bases respectively, with 11 bases between them. This CDR3 has 13 residues. CDR1 and CDR2 from the germline V gene are SGHTA and FQGNSA.

The chain recombines TRBV7-2 with TRBJ2-1; D uncertain. The sample taken for sequencing was peripheral blood. The receptor was isolated from a man at least 80 years old with acute or convalescent COVID-19. The CDR3 loop is CASSLGVGEEQFF. CDR3 DNA: TGTGCCAGCAGCTTAGGGGTAGGAGAGGAGCAGTTCTTC.